This T cell receptor (beta chain) was identified in a study of tumor and adjacent non-tumor tissue in lung cancer. Study-wide background: Patients were aged roughly 31 to 76, some 10 men and 4 to 6 women, stage I to III. Each sample yielded a few million productive TCRbeta reads on average.

This sample's RNA came from whole unsorted tissue. Trimming removed 8 bases at V and 4 bases at J, with 15 bases between. The CDR3 is made up of 13 amino acids. Germline CDR1 SGHAT, CDR2 FQNNGV. On this clonotype: Antigen unknown.

TCRbeta libraries were built with three rounds of nested PCR, modified from ARM-PCR. TCRdb itself ran the multiplex PCR reads through MiXCR, one entry per CDR3 protein. The table includes over 110,000 distinct CDR3 sequences, approximately 64% detected once. Study-level findings and limits: Top 100 clones took a larger repertoire share in normal lung.

The sequence was collected from a man aged 55 to 70 with small cell lung cancer. The gene calls are TRBV11-2 and TRBJ2-7; D could derive from TRBD1 or TRBD2 (5 bases each). Source material: lung tumor tissue. CDR3 nucleotide sequence: TGTGCCAGCTCCGGTCGGGGCTTTTACGAGCAGTACTTC. Protein: CASSGRGFYEQYF.